This T cell receptor (beta chain) came from a study of metastatic and nonmetastatic thyroid tumors (dated by TCRdb to about 2020). For context, the study as a whole: For patients with malignant and with benign thyroid disease, the researchers compared repertoires between peripheral blood samples and tumor or nodule tissue samples.

V is clipped by 8 bases and J by 2 bases, and the sequence between their germline boundaries is 19 bases long. CDR1 and CDR2 are drawn from the germline V gene (reference sequence): LNHDA, SQIVND. Inclusive of the bounding cysteine and phenylalanine, the CDR3 is 15 residues long. Only the CDR3 part of the read is kept: 45 bases, read in frame from the first base. This clone registers as medium-sized (0.01 to 0.1%) within its sample. Its specific antigen is unknown. The sample holds no much larger clone one base away, and base qualities are not on file. Summary of the overall study and its limitations: In both blood and tumor samples, malignant tumors were reported to have significantly higher TCR beta diversity than benign nodules.

Preparation of the library involved PCR. This sample was sequenced with an Illumina HiSeq 4000. High-throughput sequencing was used to profile the TCR beta-chain CDR3 region of each patient. In the original analysis: Drawing on CDR3 differences between clinicopathological groups, the researchers built a classifier meant to tell apart patients with distant-metastatic papillary thyroid cancer. The Shannon index was used to measure repertoire diversity, and the Morisita-Horn index was used to measure how similar tumor and blood repertoires were. The public reads were reanalyzed by TCRdb: fastp trimming at Q25, MiXCR alignment, in-frame beta chains only. The V and J calls, along with clone size, are taken from TCRdb and not from the paper's own processing. For this sample the table gives tens of thousands of clones, of which around 16% were detected only once. The top ten constitute about 21% of the sample.

None of the patients had been given any treatment before thyroid surgery. Using T-cell receptor beta sequencing, the study looked back at clinical samples from patients collected from about 2011 to 2018. This chain is built from TRBV19 and TRBJ2-7; the D match is possibly TRBD1 or TRBD2, with 6 bases aligned in each. Sequenced: blood. This clonotype was sampled from a male donor with papillary thyroid cancer or a benign thyroid nodule (not recorded which). Some clones in this sample may be carry-over from other donors' samples. The nucleotide sequence reads TGTGCCAGTCGTAAAAGGGGGGCCCCCCCCTACGAGCAGTACTTC. Its coded protein is CASRKRGAPPYEQYF.